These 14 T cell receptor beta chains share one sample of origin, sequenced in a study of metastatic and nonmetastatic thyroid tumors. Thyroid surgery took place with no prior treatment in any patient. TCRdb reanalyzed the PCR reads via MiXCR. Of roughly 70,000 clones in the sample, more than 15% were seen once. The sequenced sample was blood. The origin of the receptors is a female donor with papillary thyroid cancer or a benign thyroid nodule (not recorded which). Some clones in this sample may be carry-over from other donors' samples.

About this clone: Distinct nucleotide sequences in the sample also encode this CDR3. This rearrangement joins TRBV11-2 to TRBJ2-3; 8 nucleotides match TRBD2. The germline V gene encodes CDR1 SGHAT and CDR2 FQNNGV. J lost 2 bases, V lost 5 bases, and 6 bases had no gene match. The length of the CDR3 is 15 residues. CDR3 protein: CASSQTSVITDTQYF. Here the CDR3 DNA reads TGTGCCAGCAGCCAGACTAGCGTGATCACAGATACGCAGTATTTT.

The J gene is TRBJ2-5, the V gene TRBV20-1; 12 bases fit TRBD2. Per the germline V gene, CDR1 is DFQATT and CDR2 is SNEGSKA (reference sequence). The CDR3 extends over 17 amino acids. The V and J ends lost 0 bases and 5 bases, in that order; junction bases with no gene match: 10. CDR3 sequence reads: CSAREPSGRASPETQYF. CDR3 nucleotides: TGCAGTGCTAGAGAACCTAGCGGGAGGGCCAGTCCCGAGACCCAGTACTTC.

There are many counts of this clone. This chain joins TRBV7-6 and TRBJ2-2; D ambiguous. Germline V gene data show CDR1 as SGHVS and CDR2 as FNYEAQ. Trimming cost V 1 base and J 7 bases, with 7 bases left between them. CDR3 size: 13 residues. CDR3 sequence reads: CASSLVSGGELFF. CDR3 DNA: TGTGCCAGCAGCTTAGTTAGTGGCGGGGAGCTGTTTTTT.

The CDR3 nucleotides are TGTGCCAGCAGTGAAGGGGGGACGGCGAACTACGAGCAGTACGTC. This codes for CASSEGGTANYEQYV. The gene calls are TRBV2 and TRBJ2-7; possibly TRBD1 or TRBD2 for D (5 bases each). This CDR3 is built from 15 residues. Between the trimmed V and J ends, which lost 1 base and 3 bases, there was a span of 13 bases. The germline V gene has CDR1 SNHLY and CDR2 FYNNEI.

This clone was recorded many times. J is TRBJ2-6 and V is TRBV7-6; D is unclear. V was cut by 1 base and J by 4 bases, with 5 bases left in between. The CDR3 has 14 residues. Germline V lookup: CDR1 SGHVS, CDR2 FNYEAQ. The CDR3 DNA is TGTGCCAGCAGCTTAGAGTCCGGGGCCAACGTCCTGACTTTC. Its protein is CASSLESGANVLTF. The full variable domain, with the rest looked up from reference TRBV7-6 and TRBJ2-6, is GAGVSQSPRYKVTKRGQDVALRCDPISGHVSLYWYRQALGQGPEFLTYFNYEAQQDKSGLPNDRFSAERPEGSISTLTIQRTEQRDSAMYRCASSLESGANVLTFGAGSRLTVL.

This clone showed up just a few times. CDR3 loop: CASIWAKNTEAFF. CDR3 coding DNA: TGTGCCAGTATTTGGGCAAAAAACACTGAAGCTTTCTTT. The chain joins TRBV28 to TRBJ1-1; D not resolved. V was shortened by 9 bases and J by 2 bases, with 13 bases between the two germline ends. The CDR3 runs to 13 residues. CDR1 and CDR2 from the germline V gene are MDHEN and SYDVKM.

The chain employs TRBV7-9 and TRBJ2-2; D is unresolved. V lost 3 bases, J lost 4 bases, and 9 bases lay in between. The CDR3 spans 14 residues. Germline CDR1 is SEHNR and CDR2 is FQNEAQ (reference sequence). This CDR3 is CASSFGSPTGELFF. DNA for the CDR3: TGTGCCAGCAGCTTTGGTAGTCCCACCGGGGAGCTGTTTTTT.

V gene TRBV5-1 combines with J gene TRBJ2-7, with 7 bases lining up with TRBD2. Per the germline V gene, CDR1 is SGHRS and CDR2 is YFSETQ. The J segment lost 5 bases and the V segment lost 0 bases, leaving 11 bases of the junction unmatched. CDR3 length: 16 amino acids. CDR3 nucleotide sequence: TGCGCCAGCAGCTTGGGGTATACGGGAGGCCGCGACGAGCAGTACGTC. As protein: CASSLGYTGGRDEQYV.

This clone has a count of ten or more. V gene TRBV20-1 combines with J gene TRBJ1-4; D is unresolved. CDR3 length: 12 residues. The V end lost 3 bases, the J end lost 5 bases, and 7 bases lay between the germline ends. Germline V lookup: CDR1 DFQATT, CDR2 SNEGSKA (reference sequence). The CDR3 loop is CSASAYNEKLFF. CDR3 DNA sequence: TGCAGTGCTAGCGCCTACAATGAAAAACTGTTTTTT.

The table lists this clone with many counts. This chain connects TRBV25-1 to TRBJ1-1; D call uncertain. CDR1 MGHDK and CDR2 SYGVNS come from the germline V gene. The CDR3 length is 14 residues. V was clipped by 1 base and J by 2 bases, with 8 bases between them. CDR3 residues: CASSESGINTEAFF. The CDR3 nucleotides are TGTGCCAGCAGTGAATCTGGAATAAACACTGAAGCTTTCTTT.

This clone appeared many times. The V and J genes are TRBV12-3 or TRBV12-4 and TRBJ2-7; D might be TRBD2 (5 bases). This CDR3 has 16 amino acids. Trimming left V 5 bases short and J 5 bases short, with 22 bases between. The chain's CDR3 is CASSPAFAATGDEQYF. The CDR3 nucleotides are TGTGCCAGCAGTCCGGCATTTGCGGCTACCGGGGACGAGCAGTACTTC.

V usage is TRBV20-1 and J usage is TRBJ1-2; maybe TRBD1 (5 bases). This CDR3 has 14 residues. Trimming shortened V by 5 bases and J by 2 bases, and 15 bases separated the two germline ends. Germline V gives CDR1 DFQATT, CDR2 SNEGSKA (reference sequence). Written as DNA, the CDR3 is TGCAGTGCTCATTCTGGGACCCGAAACTATGGCTACACCTTC. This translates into CSAHSGTRNYGYTF.

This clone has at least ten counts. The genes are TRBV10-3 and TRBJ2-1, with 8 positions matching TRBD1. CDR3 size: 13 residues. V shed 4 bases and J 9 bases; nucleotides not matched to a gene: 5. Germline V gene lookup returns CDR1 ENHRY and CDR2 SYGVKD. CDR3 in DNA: TGTGCCATCAGTGTGCAGGGGGCCAGTGAGCAGTTCTTC. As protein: CAISVQGASEQFF.

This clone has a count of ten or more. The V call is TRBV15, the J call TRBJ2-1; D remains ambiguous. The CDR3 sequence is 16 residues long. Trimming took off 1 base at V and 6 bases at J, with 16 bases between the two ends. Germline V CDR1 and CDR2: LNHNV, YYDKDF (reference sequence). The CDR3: CATSRGVLVGGNEQFF. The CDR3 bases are TGTGCCACCAGCAGAGGAGTTCTAGTAGGTGGCAATGAGCAGTTCTTC. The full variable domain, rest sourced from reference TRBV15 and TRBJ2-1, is DAMVIQNPRYQVTQFGKPVTLSCSQTLNHNVMYWYQQKSSQAPKLLFHYYDKDFNNEADTPDNFQSRRPNTSFCFLDIRSPGLGDTAMYLCATSRGVLVGGNEQFFGPGTRLTVL.